Below are 9 T cell receptor beta chains sequenced from a single sample in a study of lymphopenia after photon versus proton radiotherapy. Assay: immunoSEQ multiplex PCR; the TCRdb copy retains only in-frame clones and omits some. The sample lists approximately 71,000 clones, roughly 90% seen once, with less than 3.5% in the top ten. Material: peripheral blood, obtained from a patient treated with photon-based radiotherapy. These receptors were collected from a woman in her sixties or seventies with pancreatic cancer.

The rearrangement links TRBV5-1 to TRBJ2-3, with TRBD1 as a possible D gene (5 bases). Germline assignment: CDR1 SGHRS and CDR2 YFSETQ. CDR3 length: 16 amino acids. V was trimmed by 0 bases and J by 3 bases, leaving 14 bases between them. The CDR3 is CASSLVSQGPTDTQYF. DNA for the CDR3: TGCGCCAGCAGCTTGGTTTCTCAGGGCCCGACAGATACGCAGTATTTT.

This clone was counted only a few times. The genes are TRBV5-4 and TRBJ1-1; D gene unclear. Deletions cut 1 base from V and 1 base from J, with 8 bases between. CDR1 SGHNT and CDR2 YYREEE come from the germline V gene (reference sequence). The CDR3 contains 14 residues. The CDR3 DNA sequence: TGTGCCAGCAGCTTGCCGGCAGGGAACACTGAAGCTTTCTTT. The encoded protein is CASSLPAGNTEAFF.

The rearrangement joins TRBV19 to TRBJ2-1; 9 nucleotides match TRBD2. Unmatched junction bases numbered 6, after V lost 0 bases and J lost 9 bases. Germline V gene data show CDR1 as LNHDA and CDR2 as SQIVND (reference sequence). The CDR3 totals 15 residues. The CDR3 DNA follows: TGTGCCAGTAGTATAGAAACCGGGACTAGCAGTGAGCAGTTCTTC. As protein: CASSIETGTSSEQFF.

The V and J genes are TRBV7-2 and TRBJ2-3; D perhaps matches TRBD2 (6 bases). Trimming shortened V by 1 base and J by 3 bases, and 11 bases separated the two germline ends. This CDR3 is 15 amino acids long. CDR1 is SGHTA, CDR2 FQGNSA, per germline. This chain's CDR3 is CASSLVSSATDTQYF. In DNA, the CDR3 is TGTGCCAGCAGCTTAGTGTCTAGCGCGACAGATACGCAGTATTTT.

The chain couples TRBV4-2 to TRBJ1-2; maybe TRBD1 (5 bases). In germline, CDR1 is LGHNA, CDR2 YNFKEQ. Trimming took off 0 bases at V and 7 bases at J, with 21 bases between the two ends. This CDR3 is built from 17 residues. CDR3 region: CASSQDLRGAGMGGYTF. CDR3 coding DNA: TGTGCCAGCAGCCAAGATCTTAGGGGCGCAGGAATGGGTGGCTACACCTTC.

The CDR3 DNA sequence: TGCGCCAGCAGCCAAGAACCCCCGACTAGCGGGGGCTACAATGAGCAGTTCTTC. It translates to CASSQEPPTSGGYNEQFF. V and J are TRBV4-3 and TRBJ2-1; TRBD2 matches 12 bases. V shed 0 bases and J 3 bases; nucleotides not matched to a gene: 6. Germline lookup yields CDR1 LGHNA and CDR2 YSLEER. This CDR3 region has 18 residues.

The V gene is TRBV5-4, the J gene TRBJ2-1; TRBD1 aligns across 10 bases. Losses at the gene ends were 0 bases for V and 8 bases for J; bases not matched to a gene: 5. The V gene's germline CDR1 is SGHNT and CDR2 YYREEE (reference sequence). The CDR3 consists of 15 residues. CDR3 region: CASSLGQGAGDEQFF. For the CDR3, the DNA is TGTGCCAGCAGCTTGGGACAGGGGGCGGGAGATGAGCAGTTCTTC.

V is TRBV5-4 and J is TRBJ2-1; D might be TRBD2 (6 bases). This CDR3 has 16 amino acids. V gave up 4 bases and J gave up 0 bases, with 14 bases separating them. Germline V gene lookup returns CDR1 SGHNT and CDR2 YYREEE (reference sequence). The CDR3 DNA reads as TGTGCCAGCAGCCCTAAGGAGGGCCGCTCCTACAATGAGCAGTTCTTC. As protein: CASSPKEGRSYNEQFF.

The J gene is TRBJ2-3, the V gene TRBV5-1; TRBD2 matches 7 bases. In germline, CDR1 is SGHRS, CDR2 YFSETQ. The CDR3 is 14 residues long. Losses at the gene ends were 4 bases for V and 2 bases for J; bases not matched to a gene: 4. The DNA of the CDR3 is TGCGCCAGCAGCCAGGGACTATCCACAGATACGCAGTATTTT. This gives the protein CASSQGLSTDTQYF.